This T cell receptor (beta chain) was recorded in a study of long-term antiretroviral therapy in people with HIV. All participants with HIV were treated in the United States. Prior to DNA extraction, the samples held 1-10 million cryopreserved PBMC. Run at survey level, the immunoSEQ assay was version v3.0. Using immunoSEQ multiplex PCR, the repertoire was profiled, and TCRdb retains in-frame clones only, with some absent. The sample holds some 33,000 clones, about 80% seen once. Losses at the gene ends were 5 bases for V and 9 bases for J; bases not matched to a gene: 8. CDR1 SGHTA and CDR2 FQGNSA come from the germline V gene. The CDR3 sequence is 14 residues long.

The chain carries TRBV7-2 and TRBJ1-5; 9 bases are a match to TRBD1. This TCR was sampled from a young man with HIV. The sequencing used unsorted PBMCs, collected 0.6 years after starting antiretroviral therapy. This chain's CDR3 is CASSRGTGSRPQHF. CDR3 in DNA: TGTGCCAGCAGCCGCGGGACAGGGAGCCGGCCCCAGCATTTT.